Listed below are T cell receptor beta chains from one sample, sequenced in a study of memory CD4+ T cells and cytomegalovirus serostatus. The method was immunoSEQ multiplex PCR; TCRdb's version includes in-frame clones alone and lacks a portion of them. The sample holds tens of thousands of clones, over 65% seen once. Sequencing input: memory CD4+ T cells from blood. These TCRs come from an adult in good health and CMV-seronegative. The CDR3 runs from the conserved cysteine through the conserved F or W. D genes are given only for firm matches. The size field is filled for only some rows; it gives once, few, many or a size class.

TRBJ1-2	TRBV7-6	.	.	CASSLMTSYGYTF	TGTGCCAGCAGCTTAATGACGTCCTATGGCTACACCTTC
TRBJ2-5	TRBV28	.	.	CASSFGGPETQYF	TGTGCCAGCAGTTTTGGGGGGCCAGAGACCCAGTACTTC
TRBJ2-1	TRBV15	.	TRBD1	CATSRQTGNNEQFF	TGTGCCACCAGCAGACAGACAGGGAACAATGAGCAGTTCTTC
TRBJ2-3	TRBV11-2	.	.	CASSLLRDTQYF	TGTGCCAGCAGCTTACTGAGGGATACGCAGTATTTT
TRBJ1-2	TRBV10-3	.	.	CAISDGGREGYTF	TGTGCCATCAGTGATGGGGGTAGAGAGGGCTACACCTTC
TRBJ2-3	TRBV27	.	.	CASRLPGQRADTQYF	TGTGCCAGCAGACTCCCGGGACAGCGGGCAGATACGCAGTATTTT
TRBJ2-7	TRBV7-9	.	.	CASSAQGIREQYF	TGTGCCAGCAGTGCCCAGGGGATCCGCGAGCAGTACTTC
TRBJ1-1	TRBV2	.	.	CASSRAGVNTEAFF	TGTGCCAGCAGCAGGGCAGGGGTGAACACTGAAGCTTTCTTT
TRBJ2-3	TRBV28	.	.	CASSLFGDTQYF	TGTGCCAGCAGTTTATTCGGGGATACGCAGTATTTT
TRBJ2-7	TRBV7-2	few	.	CASSLGDTLSYEQYF	TGTGCCAGCAGCTTAGGGGACACACTCTCCTACGAGCAGTACTTC
TRBJ1-2	TRBV7-9	.	TRBD1	CASSHGTANYGYTF	TGTGCCAGCAGCCACGGGACAGCTAACTATGGCTACACCTTC
TRBJ1-1	TRBV29-1	.	.	CSVDGPIGTEAFF	TGCAGCGTTGACGGCCCGATAGGGACTGAAGCTTTCTTT
TRBJ1-6	TRBV27	few	.	CASSPRPTGDSPLHF	TGTGCCAGCAGTCCACGGCCGACGGGTGATTCACCCCTCCACTTT
TRBJ2-1	TRBV5-4	.	.	CASSLVGRVYDNEQFF	TGTGCCAGCAGCTTGGTTGGTAGGGTATACGACAATGAGCAGTTCTTC
TRBJ2-7	TRBV7-9	.	.	CASSRQVNYEQYF	TGTGCCAGCAGCAGACAAGTAAACTACGAGCAGTACTTC
TRBJ2-6	TRBV28	.	.	CASRALASSGANVLTF	TGTGCCAGCAGAGCTCTAGCCTCCTCTGGGGCCAACGTCCTGACTTTC
TRBJ1-4	TRBV2	few	.	CASREASGGEKLFF	TGTGCCAGCAGGGAGGCTTCGGGGGGAGAAAAACTGTTTTTT
TRBJ1-1	TRBV27	.	.	CASSLNRVKTEAFF	TGTGCCAGCAGTTTAAACAGGGTCAAAACTGAAGCTTTCTTT
TRBJ2-5	TRBV6-1	.	.	CASSEVGTNQETQYF	TGTGCCAGCAGTGAAGTAGGGACAAACCAAGAGACCCAGTACTTC
TRBJ1-5	TRBV19	few	.	CASSIGVEPQHF	TGTGCCAGTAGTATAGGGGTCGAGCCCCAGCATTTT
TRBJ1-6	TRBV9	.	.	CASSVAVTNSPLHF	TGTGCCAGCAGCGTAGCTGTAACGAATTCACCCCTCCACTTT
TRBJ2-3	TRBV27	.	TRBD2	CASSLGLASTDTQYF	TGTGCCAGCAGTTTAGGACTAGCTAGCACAGATACGCAGTATTTT
TRBJ2-3	TRBV2	few	TRBD2	CASRAGGWKDTQYF	TGTGCCAGCAGAGCGGGAGGATGGAAGGATACGCAGTATTTT
TRBJ1-1	TRBV7-3	once	.	CASSPSGEGTEAFF	TGTGCCAGCAGTCCTTCAGGGGAGGGCACTGAAGCTTTCTTT
TRBJ1-5	TRBV10-2	.	TRBD1	CASSHSGQGNQPQHF	TGCGCCAGCAGTCACTCAGGACAGGGCAATCAGCCCCAGCATTTT